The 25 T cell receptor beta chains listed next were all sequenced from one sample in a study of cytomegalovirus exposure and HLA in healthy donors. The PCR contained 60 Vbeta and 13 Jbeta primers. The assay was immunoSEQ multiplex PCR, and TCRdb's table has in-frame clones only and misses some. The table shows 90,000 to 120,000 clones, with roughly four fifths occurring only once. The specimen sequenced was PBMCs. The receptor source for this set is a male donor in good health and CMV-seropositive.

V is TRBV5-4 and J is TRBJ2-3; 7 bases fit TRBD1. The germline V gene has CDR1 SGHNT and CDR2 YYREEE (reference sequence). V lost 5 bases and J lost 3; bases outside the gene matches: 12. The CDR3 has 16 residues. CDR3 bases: TGTGCCAGCAGTCCATCAACCAGGGGGTTGACAGATACGCAGTATTTT. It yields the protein CASSPSTRGLTDTQYF.

In DNA form, the CDR3 reads TGTGCCAGCACCGAAACAGTGGCTGAAGCTTTCTTT. Translated: CASTETVAEAFF. V is TRBV6-5 and J is TRBJ1-1; D unclear. Looked up from germline, CDR1 is MNHEY and CDR2 is SVGAGI. The CDR3 length is 12 residues. V was pared by 7 bases and J by 6 bases, with 12 bases between.

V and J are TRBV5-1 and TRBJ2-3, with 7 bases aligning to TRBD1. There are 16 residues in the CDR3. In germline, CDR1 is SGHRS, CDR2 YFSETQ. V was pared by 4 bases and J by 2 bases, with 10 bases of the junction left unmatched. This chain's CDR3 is CASSTKTGFHTDTQYF. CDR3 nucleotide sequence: TGCGCCAGCAGCACGAAGACAGGGTTCCACACAGATACGCAGTATTTT. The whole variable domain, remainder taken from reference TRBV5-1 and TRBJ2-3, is KAGVTQTPRYLIKTRGQQVTLSCSPISGHRSVSWYQQTPGQGLQFLFEYFSETQRNKGNFPGRFSGRQFSNSRSEMNVSTLELGDSALYLCASSTKTGFHTDTQYFGPGTRLTVL.

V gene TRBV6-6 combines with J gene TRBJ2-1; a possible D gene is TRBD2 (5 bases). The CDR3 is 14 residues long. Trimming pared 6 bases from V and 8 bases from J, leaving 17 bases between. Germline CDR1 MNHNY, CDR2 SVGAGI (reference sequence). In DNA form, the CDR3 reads TGTGCCAGCAGAAGTAACGGGGAGTGGGATGAGCAGTTCTTC. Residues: CASRSNGEWDEQFF.

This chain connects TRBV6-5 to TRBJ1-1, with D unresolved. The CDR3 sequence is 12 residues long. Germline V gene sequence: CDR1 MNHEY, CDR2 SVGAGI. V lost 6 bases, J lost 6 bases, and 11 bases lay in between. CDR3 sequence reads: CASSRGSAEAFF. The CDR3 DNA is TGTGCCAGCAGCCGAGGAAGCGCTGAAGCTTTCTTT.

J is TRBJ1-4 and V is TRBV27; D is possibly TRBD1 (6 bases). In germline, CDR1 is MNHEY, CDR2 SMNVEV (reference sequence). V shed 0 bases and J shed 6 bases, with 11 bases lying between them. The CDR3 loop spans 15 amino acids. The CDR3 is CASSLSGGWDEKLFF. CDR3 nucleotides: TGTGCCAGCAGTTTATCTGGGGGCTGGGATGAAAAACTGTTTTTT.

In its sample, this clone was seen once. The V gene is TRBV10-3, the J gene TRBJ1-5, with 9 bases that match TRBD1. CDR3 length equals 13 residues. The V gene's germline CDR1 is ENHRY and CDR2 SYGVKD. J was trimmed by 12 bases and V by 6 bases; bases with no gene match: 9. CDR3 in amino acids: CAISGQGNEVQHF. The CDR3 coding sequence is TGTGCCATCAGCGGACAGGGGAACGAGGTCCAGCATTTT.

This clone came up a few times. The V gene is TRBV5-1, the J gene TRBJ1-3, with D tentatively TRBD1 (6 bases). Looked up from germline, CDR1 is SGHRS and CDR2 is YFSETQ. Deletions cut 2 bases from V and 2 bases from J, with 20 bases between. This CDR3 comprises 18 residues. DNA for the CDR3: TGCGCCAGCAGCTTAGGGGGGGTCCACGCGTCGGCTGGAAACACCATATATTTT. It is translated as CASSLGGVHASAGNTIYF.

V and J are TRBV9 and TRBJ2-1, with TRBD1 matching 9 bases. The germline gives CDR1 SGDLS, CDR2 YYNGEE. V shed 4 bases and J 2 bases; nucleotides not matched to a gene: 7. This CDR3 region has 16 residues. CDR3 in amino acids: CASSFNRDRAYNEQFF. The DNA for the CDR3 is TGTGCCAGCAGCTTCAACCGGGACAGGGCCTACAATGAGCAGTTCTTC.

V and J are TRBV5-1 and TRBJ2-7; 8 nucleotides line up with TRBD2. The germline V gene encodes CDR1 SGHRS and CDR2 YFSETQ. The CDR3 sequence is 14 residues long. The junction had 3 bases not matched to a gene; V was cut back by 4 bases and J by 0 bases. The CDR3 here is CASSRGTSSYEQYF. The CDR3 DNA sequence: TGCGCCAGCAGCCGGGGGACTAGCTCCTACGAGCAGTACTTC.

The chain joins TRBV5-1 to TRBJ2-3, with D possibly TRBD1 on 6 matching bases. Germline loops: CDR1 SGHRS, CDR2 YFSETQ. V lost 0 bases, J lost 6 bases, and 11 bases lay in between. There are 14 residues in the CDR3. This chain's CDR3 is CASSLDRASDTQYF. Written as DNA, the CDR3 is TGCGCCAGCAGCTTGGACAGGGCATCTGATACGCAGTATTTT.

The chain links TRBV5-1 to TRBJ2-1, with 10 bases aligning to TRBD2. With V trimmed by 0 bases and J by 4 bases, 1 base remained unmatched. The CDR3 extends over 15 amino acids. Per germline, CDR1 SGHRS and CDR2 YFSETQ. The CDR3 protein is CASSLGSGGYNEQFF. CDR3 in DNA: TGCGCCAGCAGCTTGGGTAGCGGGGGGTACAATGAGCAGTTCTTC. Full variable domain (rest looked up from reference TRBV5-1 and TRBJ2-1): KAGVTQTPRYLIKTRGQQVTLSCSPISGHRSVSWYQQTPGQGLQFLFEYFSETQRNKGNFPGRFSGRQFSNSRSEMNVSTLELGDSALYLCASSLGSGGYNEQFFGPGTRLTVL.

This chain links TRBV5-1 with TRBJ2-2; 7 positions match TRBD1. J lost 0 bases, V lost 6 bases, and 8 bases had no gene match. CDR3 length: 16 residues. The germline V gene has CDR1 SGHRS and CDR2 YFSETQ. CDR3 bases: TGCGCCAGCACTGGACAGGTTATCGCGAACACCGGGGAGCTGTTTTTT. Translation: CASTGQVIANTGELFF.

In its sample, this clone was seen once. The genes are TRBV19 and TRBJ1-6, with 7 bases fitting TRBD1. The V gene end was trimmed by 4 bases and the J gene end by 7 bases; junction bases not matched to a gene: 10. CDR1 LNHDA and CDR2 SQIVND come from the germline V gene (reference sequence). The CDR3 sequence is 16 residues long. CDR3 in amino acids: CASSTPLQGRNSPLHF. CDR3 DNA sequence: TGTGCCAGTAGTACGCCTCTACAGGGGAGGAATTCACCCCTCCACTTT.

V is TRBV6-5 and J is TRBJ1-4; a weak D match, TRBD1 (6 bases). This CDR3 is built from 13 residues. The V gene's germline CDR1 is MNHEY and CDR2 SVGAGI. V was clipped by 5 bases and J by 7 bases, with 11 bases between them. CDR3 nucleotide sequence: TGTGCCAGCAGTCGCGTGGGGGCTGAAAAACTGTTTTTT. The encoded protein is CASSRVGAEKLFF.

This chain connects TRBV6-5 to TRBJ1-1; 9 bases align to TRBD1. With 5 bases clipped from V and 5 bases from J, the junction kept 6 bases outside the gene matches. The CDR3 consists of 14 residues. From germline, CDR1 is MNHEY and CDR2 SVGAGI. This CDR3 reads CASSPGQGGTEAFF. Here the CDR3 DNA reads TGTGCCAGCAGTCCGGGACAGGGAGGAACTGAAGCTTTCTTT.

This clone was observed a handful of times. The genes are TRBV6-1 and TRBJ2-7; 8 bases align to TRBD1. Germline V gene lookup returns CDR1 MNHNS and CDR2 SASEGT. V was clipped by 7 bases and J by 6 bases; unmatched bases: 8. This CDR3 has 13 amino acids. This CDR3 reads CASTHTDRGEQYF. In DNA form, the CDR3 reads TGTGCCAGCACCCACACAGACAGGGGCGAGCAGTACTTC.

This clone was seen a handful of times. The CDR3 here is CASSPDWDSLEKLFF. The DNA for the CDR3 is TGTGCCAGCAGTCCGGACTGGGACAGTCTAGAAAAACTGTTTTTT. The rearrangement uses TRBV6-5 and TRBJ1-4, with 7 bases lining up with TRBD1. The CDR3 length is 15 residues. CDR1 and CDR2 (germline): MNHEY, SVGAGI. J lost 8 bases, V lost 5 bases, and 11 bases had no gene match.

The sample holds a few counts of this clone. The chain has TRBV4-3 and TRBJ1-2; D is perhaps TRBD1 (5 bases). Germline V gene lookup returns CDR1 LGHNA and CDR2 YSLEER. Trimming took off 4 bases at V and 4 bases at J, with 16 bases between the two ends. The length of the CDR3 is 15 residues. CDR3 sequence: CASSLVQGSRYGYTF. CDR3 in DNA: TGCGCCAGCAGCCTGGTCCAGGGCAGTCGCTATGGCTACACCTTC.

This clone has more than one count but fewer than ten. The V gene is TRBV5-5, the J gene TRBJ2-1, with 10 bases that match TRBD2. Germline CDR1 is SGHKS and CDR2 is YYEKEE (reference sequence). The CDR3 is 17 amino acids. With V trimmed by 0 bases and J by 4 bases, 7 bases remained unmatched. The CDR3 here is CASSLVLSGGFYNEQFF. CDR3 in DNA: TGTGCCAGCAGCTTGGTGCTTAGCGGGGGGTTTTACAATGAGCAGTTCTTC.

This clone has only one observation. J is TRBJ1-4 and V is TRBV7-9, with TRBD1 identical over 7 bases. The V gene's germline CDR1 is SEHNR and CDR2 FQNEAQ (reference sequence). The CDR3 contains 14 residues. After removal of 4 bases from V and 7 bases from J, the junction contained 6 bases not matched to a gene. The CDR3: CASSSTGLGEKLFF. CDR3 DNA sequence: TGTGCCAGCAGCTCGACAGGGCTTGGTGAAAAACTGTTTTTT.

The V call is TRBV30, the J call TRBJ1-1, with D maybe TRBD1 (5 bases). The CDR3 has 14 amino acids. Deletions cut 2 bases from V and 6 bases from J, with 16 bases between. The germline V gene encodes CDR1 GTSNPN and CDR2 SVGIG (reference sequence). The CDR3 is CAWSRPPGVAEAFF. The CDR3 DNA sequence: TGTGCCTGGAGTCGTCCCCCGGGGGTTGCTGAAGCTTTCTTT.

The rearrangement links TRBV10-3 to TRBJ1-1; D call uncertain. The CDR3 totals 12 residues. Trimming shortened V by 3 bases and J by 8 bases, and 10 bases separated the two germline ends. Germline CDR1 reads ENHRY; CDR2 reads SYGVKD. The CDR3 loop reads CAISDVPPEAFF. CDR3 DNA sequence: TGTGCCATCAGTGATGTCCCCCCGGAAGCTTTCTTT.

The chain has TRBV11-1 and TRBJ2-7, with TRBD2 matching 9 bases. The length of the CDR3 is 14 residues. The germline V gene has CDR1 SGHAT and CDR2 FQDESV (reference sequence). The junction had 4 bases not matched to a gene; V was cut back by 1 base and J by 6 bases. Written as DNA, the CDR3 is TGTGCCAGCAGCTTAGTGGCTAGCGGGGCCGAGCAGTACTTC. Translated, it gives CASSLVASGAEQYF.

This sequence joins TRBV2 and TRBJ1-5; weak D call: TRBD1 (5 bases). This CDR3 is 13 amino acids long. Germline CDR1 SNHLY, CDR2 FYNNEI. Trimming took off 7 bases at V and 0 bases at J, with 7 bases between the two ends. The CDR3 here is CASTGGSNQPQHF. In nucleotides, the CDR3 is TGTGCCAGCACCGGGGGTAGCAATCAGCCCCAGCATTTT.